This T cell receptor beta chain emerged from a study of blood T cell repertoires in COVID-19. In the study's own analysis: Estimation of nucleated cell counts was performed using reference gene primer amplification. Here immunoSEQ multiplex PCR was the method, and the copy in TCRdb shows in-frame clones only, minus some. V, J and clone size are those of that table, while D and trimming were read from the DNA. The table has about 440,000 clones, about 91% seen once. Germline lookup yields CDR1 MNHEY and CDR2 SVGAGI. V trimming: 4 bases; J trimming: 3 bases; junction bases outside the gene matches: 7. CDR3 size: 16 residues. This clone was seen once.

The sequence came from a woman in her forties or fifties with COVID-19, enrolled during active disease. The sequencing sample was made of peripheral blood. V gene TRBV6-5 combines with J gene TRBJ2-1; 9 positions agree with TRBD2. In nucleotides, the CDR3 is TGTGCCAGCAGTTGGAATCTAGCGGGGAACTACAATGAGCAGTTCTTC. It encodes CASSWNLAGNYNEQFF.